The rows below give T cell receptor beta chains drawn from one sample of a study of blood T cell repertoires in COVID-19. The data were produced by immunoSEQ multiplex PCR, yet TCRdb's version contains in-frame clones alone and is incomplete. The sample has roughly 180,000 clones, 79% seen once; the top ten hold 17%. Sequencing was carried out using peripheral blood. These receptors all stem from a man aged 55 to 70 with active or convalescent COVID-19. The CDR3 runs from the conserved cysteine through the conserved F or W.

TRBJ2-3	TRBV11-2	CASSLPSGTQYF
TRBJ2-5	TRBV19	CASSSSGQETQYF
TRBJ1-5	TRBV6-2/TRBV6-3	CASSKDPRDQPQHF
TRBJ2-7	TRBV28	CASSTLNAGPYEQYF
TRBJ2-1	TRBV7-2	CASSSRRREFYNEQFF
TRBJ2-7	TRBV28	CASSLLSGDLRTYEQYF
TRBJ2-1	TRBV2	CASSTNRGRYEQFF
TRBJ2-3	TRBV5-1	CASSSIAGGPSSTDTQYF
TRBJ2-1	TRBV7-9	CASSKDTPAHLYNEQFF
TRBJ2-2	TRBV3-1/TRBV3-2	CASSQVASTGELFF
TRBJ2-7	TRBV3-1/TRBV3-2	CASSSRDRPEQYF
TRBJ2-5	TRBV7-3	CASSLWGSRGLQETQYF
TRBJ2-5	TRBV6-2/TRBV6-3	CASSDGTVQETQYF
TRBJ2-2	TRBV6-2/TRBV6-3	CASSIPRTGPTGELFF
TRBJ1-1	TRBV28	CASSQLNTEAFF
TRBJ1-2	TRBV5-6	CASSLGARDSFGYTF
TRBJ1-6	TRBV27	CASSLDRAFVSPLHF
TRBJ1-1	TRBV9	CASSVDPQGTEAFF
TRBJ2-3	TRBV11-2	CASSPWRDTQYF
TRBJ2-7	TRBV3-1/TRBV3-2	CASSQDGTGGYEQYF
TRBJ2-1	TRBV6-5	CASSPGSSYNEQFF
TRBJ1-6	TRBV29-1	CSVAMGGQGNSPLHF
TRBJ2-2	TRBV27	CASSWAGLAGYTGELFF
TRBJ1-1	TRBV5-1	CASSLDKNTEAFF
TRBJ1-4	TRBV4-1	CASSQEEGLEKLFF
TRBJ1-1	TRBV2	CASSAEDKAFF
TRBJ2-7	TRBV7-6	CASSLPGTGASEQYF
TRBJ1-2	TRBV7-9	CASSLARGDYGYTF
TRBJ1-2	TRBV6-1	CASSEDSPRDYGYTF
TRBJ1-5	TRBV2	CASSQGQGDQPQHF
TRBJ2-1	TRBV19	CASSMTSGRFNEQFF
TRBJ2-1	TRBV5-4	CASSRTSGASYNEQFF
TRBJ2-5	TRBV6-5	CASSLDNRETQYF
TRBJ2-7	TRBV2	CASHPSSYEQYF
TRBJ2-3	TRBV5-1	CASSARTSGRTDTQYF
TRBJ2-2	TRBV7-2	CASSLDRRAGELFF
TRBJ1-4	TRBV18	CASSQQGRGNEKLFF